This T cell receptor beta chain was captured in a study of shared clonotypes between healthy human individuals. With 0 bases removed from V and 5 bases from J, the gap between germline ends came to 11 bases. CDR1 SGHNT and CDR2 YYREEE come from the germline V gene (reference sequence). This CDR3 comprises 14 residues. Comment on this clone: Its antigen is not identified.

Study findings and constraints: Rarefaction analysis demonstrated incomplete sorted-subset sequencing notwithstanding large depth.

Clones were sequenced by immunoSEQ multiplex PCR, and TCRdb holds only the in-frame ones, with some missing. The sample has millions of clones; more than 85% are singletons. None of the donors, who were healthy HIV-negative adults, had recently had acute infections or vaccinations. The rearrangement uses TRBV5-4 and TRBJ1-2; D is perhaps TRBD1 (5 bases). The clonotype was recovered from a man aged 18 to 29 in good health. Some clones in this sample may be carry-over from other donors' samples. Sequencing input: naive CD4+ T cells from PBMCs. Subset meaning: CD45RA+ positively selected. The CDR3 sequence is CASSLAGTPYGYTF. In nucleotides, the CDR3 is TGTGCCAGCAGCTTGGCCGGGACGCCTTATGGCTACACCTTC.